This T cell receptor (beta chain) was found in a study of blood T cell repertoires in COVID-19. CDR3 length equals 14 residues. From germline, CDR1 is SGHRS and CDR2 YFSETQ. Trimming removed 4 bases from V and 3 bases from J; junction bases left unmatched: 5. In the original workflow: Amplifying reference gene primers gave estimates of nucleated cell counts. Clones were read by immunoSEQ multiplex PCR, and TCRdb kept only the in-frame ones, dropping some. The V and J calls and clone size are taken from that table; D and trimming were inferred from the DNA. The sample consists of 75,000 to 80,000 clones, 88% of them appearing once.

The sequence was collected from a human donor in a cohort sampled during active COVID-19. This rearrangement joins TRBV5-1 to TRBJ2-3, with 7 bases fitting TRBD2. What was sequenced was peripheral blood. In nucleotides, the CDR3 is TGCGCCAGCAGCCCAGTAGCGGGTACAGATACGCAGTATTTT. Amino acid sequence: CASSPVAGTDTQYF.